The present entry profiles one T cell receptor beta chain with its context. Its target is not known. 13 Jbeta primers and 60 Vbeta primers were used for the PCR. Assay used: immunoSEQ multiplex PCR; TCRdb lists only in-frame clones, some missing. Among 200,000 or so clones listed, about 90% were seen once. The sample originates from a study of cytomegalovirus exposure and HLA in healthy donors. The study's findings and limits: An Asian-associated ancestry cluster reportedly showed fewer N-insertions than the roughly 600-donor mean in a later analysis.

Germline values: CDR1 MNHEY, CDR2 SMNVEV (reference sequence). The CDR3 covers 18 residues. V lost 1 base, J lost 2 bases, and 4 bases stayed unmatched. The clonotype comes from a girl under two years old in good health and CMV-seronegative. The material sequenced was PBMCs. The rearrangement joins TRBV27 to TRBJ2-1; 14 bases are a match to TRBD2. The CDR3 bases are TGTGCCAGCAGTTTATTGGGACTAGCGGGGGAACCCTACAATGAGCAGTTCTTC. Amino acid sequence: CASSLLGLAGEPYNEQFF.